Shown below are 26 T cell receptor beta chains from a single sample sequenced in a study of shared clonotypes between healthy human individuals. Method: immunoSEQ multiplex PCR; TCRdb's copy keeps in-frame clones and lacks some. The data hold about 2 million clones, with about 95% observed a single time. Positive CCR7 selection of CD45RO-negative cells yielded the naive CD8 cells, and terminally differentiated effector memory CD45RA+ cells were excluded. Sequences were obtained from naive CD8+ T cells sorted from blood. The receptors were sampled from a man in his late teens or twenties in good health.

The chain links TRBV5-6 to TRBJ2-1; D gene uncertain. This CDR3 is built from 15 residues. V gave up 2 bases and J gave up 5 bases, with 14 bases separating them. Germline V CDR1 and CDR2: SGHDT, YYEEEE. The CDR3 reads CASSFLAASHNEQFF. CDR3 coding DNA: TGTGCCAGCAGCTTTTTAGCCGCTTCACACAATGAGCAGTTCTTC.

This sequence joins TRBV6-1 and TRBJ2-7; 8 bases match TRBD1. Germline trimming cut 8 bases from V and 3 bases from J; bases unmatched to any gene: 9. Germline V gene lookup returns CDR1 MNHNS and CDR2 SASEGT. CDR3 length equals 14 residues. CDR3 region: CASCPPDRDYEQYF. CDR3 bases: TGTGCCAGCTGCCCTCCGGACAGGGACTACGAGCAGTACTTC.

This clone was seen more than once but under ten times. Other nucleotide sequences in the sample specify the same CDR3. The chain couples TRBV6-1 to TRBJ2-7, with TRBD1 matching over 7 bases. The CDR3 contains 13 residues. Germline V CDR1 and CDR2: MNHNS, SASEGT. J gave up 2 bases and V 5 bases, and 3 bases lay outside the gene matches. The chain's CDR3 is CASSPRGTYEQYF. CDR3 bases: TGTGCCAGCAGTCCCAGGGGGACCTACGAGCAGTACTTC.

V is TRBV29-1 and J is TRBJ1-2; possible D gene TRBD1, 6 bases. The V and J ends lost 6 bases and 3 bases respectively, with 11 bases between them. The germline gives CDR1 SQVTM, CDR2 ANQGSEA. The CDR3 loop spans 12 amino acids. CDR3 bases: TGCAGCGTCGCAGGGGCTGACTATGGCTACACCTTC. As protein: CSVAGADYGYTF.

The chain has TRBV5-6 and TRBJ1-2; TRBD1 aligns across 7 bases. V shed 0 bases, J shed 0 bases, and the junction held 2 bases outside the gene matches. The CDR3 is made up of 15 amino acids. Germline CDR1 is SGHDT and CDR2 is YYEEEE. The CDR3 DNA is TGTGCCAGCAGCTTGGCAGGGACAGCTAACTATGGCTACACCTTC. It translates to CASSLAGTANYGYTF.

The chain uses TRBV5-1 and TRBJ2-7, with 9 bases that match TRBD2. After removal of 2 bases from V and 3 bases from J, the junction contained 15 bases not matched to a gene. CDR1 and CDR2 (germline): SGHRS, YFSETQ. The CDR3 is 18 residues long. For the CDR3, the DNA is TGCGCCAGCAGCTTAGAGACGCCAACGGGACTAGCATTCTACGAGCAGTACTTC. Amino acid sequence: CASSLETPTGLAFYEQYF.

Remarks on this clone: This same CDR3 is encoded by further DNA sequences in the sample. The chain uses TRBV19 and TRBJ2-7; 11 bases line up with TRBD1. The CDR3 has 14 residues. V lost 8 bases and J lost 3; bases outside the gene matches: 6. The germline CDR1 and CDR2 sequences are LNHDA and SQIVND (reference sequence). The CDR3 sequence: CASSPGTGGYEQYF. CDR3 coding DNA: TGTGCCAGTTCCCCCGGGACAGGGGGCTACGAGCAGTACTTC.

The V and J genes are TRBV12-5 and TRBJ1-2; no clear D gene. This CDR3 has 14 residues. V lost 3 bases and J 4 bases, leaving 12 bases between the germline ends. CDR1 and CDR2 (germline): LGHNT, FRNRAP. The CDR3 nucleotides are TGTGCTAGTGGTTTAGAAGGAGCAAGCTATGGCTACACCTTC. Residues: CASGLEGASYGYTF.

The genes are TRBV14 and TRBJ2-3; 9 bases agree with TRBD2. The V gene end was trimmed by 0 bases and the J gene end by 5 bases; junction bases not matched to a gene: 9. In germline, CDR1 is SGHDN, CDR2 FVKESK. The CDR3 extends over 17 amino acids. The CDR3 here is CASSQDPSLAGLDTQYF. The CDR3 bases are TGTGCCAGCAGCCAAGATCCCAGTCTAGCGGGATTAGATACGCAGTATTTT.

The rearrangement joins TRBV4-1 to TRBJ1-2; no clear D. The germline V gene encodes CDR1 MGHRA and CDR2 YSYEKL. The CDR3 has 14 amino acids. The ends were cut back, 4 bases at V and 8 bases at J, with 17 bases in the middle. CDR3 loop: CASSLSTPTTGYTF. DNA for the CDR3: TGCGCCAGCAGCCTATCGACCCCAACGACGGGCTACACCTTC.

The rearrangement uses TRBV28 and TRBJ2-7; D is perhaps TRBD1 (6 bases). Trimming left V 4 bases short and J 5 bases short, with 21 bases between. The germline V gene encodes CDR1 MDHEN and CDR2 SYDVKM. The CDR3 has 16 residues. The CDR3 coding sequence is TGTGCCAGCAGTTCCGACATGGTACAAGAGGGGGACGAGCAGTACTTC. Its translation is CASSSDMVQEGDEQYF.

The chain couples TRBV27 to TRBJ1-6; tentatively, D is TRBD1 (5 bases). The CDR3 loop spans 11 amino acids. The germline gives CDR1 MNHEY, CDR2 SMNVEV (reference sequence). V was clipped by 10 bases and J by 6 bases, with 7 bases between them. The CDR3 sequence: CATGGNSPLHF. CDR3 in DNA: TGTGCCACGGGGGGTAATTCACCCCTCCACTTT.

This chain uses TRBV7-8 with TRBJ2-5; TRBD1 or TRBD2 may be the D gene (6 bases each). Trimming removed 5 bases from V and 5 bases from J, with 21 bases in between. The CDR3 sequence is 16 residues long. Germline loops: CDR1 SGHVS, CDR2 FQNEAQ. CDR3 DNA sequence: TGTGCCAGCAGCCCCCTAGGTAGGGGGGTAGGGGAGACCCAGTACTTC. It translates to CASSPLGRGVGETQYF.

The CDR3 coding sequence is TGTGCCAGCAGCCAATCGGGGGAGGTGTCACCCCTCCACTTT. It specifies CASSQSGEVSPLHF. V is TRBV4-2 and J is TRBJ1-6, with TRBD1 as a possible D gene (5 bases). The CDR3 contains 14 residues. The germline V gene has CDR1 LGHNA and CDR2 YNFKEQ. Deletions cut 2 bases from V and 10 bases from J, with 12 bases between.

The chain recombines TRBV6-6 with TRBJ1-5; tentatively, D is TRBD1 (6 bases). The germline gives CDR1 MNHNY, CDR2 SVGAGI (reference sequence). The CDR3 spans 14 residues. V shed 5 bases and J shed 5 bases, with 13 bases lying between them. The CDR3 DNA follows: TGTGCCAGCAGTCCCACAGGGCAGTATCAGCCCCAGCATTTT. This sequence encodes CASSPTGQYQPQHF.

With regard to this clone: Other DNA variants within this sample encode the same CDR3. This chain links TRBV11-2 with TRBJ2-7; the D is unclear. The V gene lost 1 base and the J gene lost 2 bases, with 6 bases spanning the gap. CDR1 SGHAT and CDR2 FQNNGV come from the germline V gene. There are 13 residues in the CDR3. In nucleotides, the CDR3 is TGTGCCAGCAGCTTAGCAGGTACCTACGAGCAGTACTTC. Residues: CASSLAGTYEQYF. Together with reference TRBV11-2 and TRBJ2-7, the CDR3 gives the full variable domain: EAGVAQSPRYKIIEKRQSVAFWCNPISGHATLYWYQQILGQGPKLLIQFQNNGVVDDSQLPKDRFSAERLKGVDSTLKIQPAKLEDSAVYLCASSLAGTYEQYFGPGTRLTVT.

The chain recombines TRBV28 with TRBJ2-3; 7 bases line up with TRBD2. The germline gives CDR1 MDHEN, CDR2 SYDVKM. The CDR3 loop spans 17 amino acids. The ends lost 3 bases at V and 5 bases at J; junction bases unmatched: 14. In nucleotides, the CDR3 is TGTGCCAGCAGTTTGGACCCGGGGAGCGGGGTAGGAGATACGCAGTATTTT. This encodes CASSLDPGSGVGDTQYF.

Comment on this clone: The sample holds other DNA sequences that translate to the same CDR3. The chain employs TRBV9 and TRBJ2-1, with 8 bases matching TRBD2. V was pared by 0 bases and J by 5 bases, with 4 bases of the junction left unmatched. The CDR3 runs 15 residues. The germline V gene has CDR1 SGDLS and CDR2 YYNGEE. The CDR3 DNA follows: TGTGCCAGCAGCGTAGGAACTAGCGGCAACAATGAGCAGTTCTTC. Encoded protein: CASSVGTSGNNEQFF.

This chain links TRBV7-6 with TRBJ2-7; the D is unclear. This CDR3 has 13 amino acids. V was pared by 5 bases and J by 3 bases, with 11 bases between. Germline CDR1 SGHVS, CDR2 FNYEAQ. CDR3 residues: CASSAGPSYEQYF. In DNA form, the CDR3 reads TGTGCCAGCAGCGCCGGGCCTAGCTACGAGCAGTACTTC. The full variable domain, rest sourced from reference TRBV7-6 and TRBJ2-7, is GAGVSQSPRYKVTKRGQDVALRCDPISGHVSLYWYRQALGQGPEFLTYFNYEAQQDKSGLPNDRFSAERPEGSISTLTIQRTEQRDSAMYRCASSAGPSYEQYFGPGTRLTVT.

The chain uses TRBV2 and TRBJ1-1; D gene ambiguous. The CDR3 loop spans 14 amino acids. The V end lost 2 bases, the J end lost 1 base, and 8 bases lay between the germline ends. Germline V gives CDR1 SNHLY, CDR2 FYNNEI. CDR3 bases: TGTGCCAGCAGTGAATGGGTAGAGAACACTGAAGCTTTCTTT. Its protein product is CASSEWVENTEAFF.

V usage is TRBV6-4 and J usage is TRBJ1-5, with D uncertain. Germline V gene sequence: CDR1 MRHNA, CDR2 SNTAGT. This CDR3 region has 15 residues. The V gene lost 5 bases and the J gene lost 3 bases, with 14 bases spanning the gap. The CDR3 spells CASSSDKGPNQPQHF. In nucleotides, the CDR3 is TGTGCCAGCAGTTCCGATAAGGGCCCCAATCAGCCCCAGCATTTT.

This sequence joins TRBV29-1 and TRBJ1-5, with TRBD1 matching over 8 bases. Per the germline V gene, CDR1 is SQVTM and CDR2 is ANQGSEA. The CDR3 runs 15 residues. J gave up 0 bases and V 6 bases, and 7 bases lay outside the gene matches. DNA for the CDR3: TGCAGCGTGGCAGGACAGGGAGATAGCAATCAGCCCCAGCATTTT. Amino acid sequence: CSVAGQGDSNQPQHF.

The chain is built from TRBV14 and TRBJ1-2, with a tentative D call TRBD1 (5 bases). Trimming left V 0 bases short and J 0 bases short, with 14 bases between. CDR3 length equals 17 residues. Per germline, CDR1 SGHDN and CDR2 FVKESK. Written as DNA, the CDR3 is TGTGCCAGCAGCCAAGATCTTATGGAGACAGCTAACTATGGCTACACCTTC. Translating gives CASSQDLMETANYGYTF.

CDR3 residues: CASRGDSQLNQPQHF. DNA for the CDR3: TGTGCCAGCAGAGGGGACAGCCAGCTCAATCAGCCCCAGCATTTT. The chain employs TRBV2 and TRBJ1-5; 7 nucleotides align to TRBD1. This CDR3 is 15 amino acids long. The germline CDR1 and CDR2 sequences are SNHLY and FYNNEI. V was clipped by 6 bases and J by 3 bases; unmatched bases: 8. The full variable domain, with the rest looked up from reference TRBV2 and TRBJ1-5, is EPEVTQTPSHQVTQMGQEVILRCVPISNHLYFYWYRQILGQKVEFLVSFYNNEISEKSEIFDDQFSVERPDGSNFTLKIRSTKLEDSAMYFCASRGDSQLNQPQHFGDGTRLSIL.

This clone has just a few counts. The sample has other DNA sequences that encode this CDR3 too. The gene calls are TRBV27 and TRBJ1-5; perhaps TRBD1 as D (5 bases). Germline V CDR1 and CDR2: MNHEY, SMNVEV (reference sequence). The V end was cut by 1 base, the J end by 2 bases, with 6 bases between. The CDR3 runs to 14 residues. The CDR3 reads CASSLLGGNQPQHF. The CDR3 DNA sequence: TGTGCCAGCAGTTTATTGGGGGGCAATCAGCCCCAGCATTTT.

The chain has TRBV5-1 and TRBJ1-1; D unclear. Germline V gene sequence: CDR1 SGHRS, CDR2 YFSETQ. Trimming stripped 3 bases from V and 2 bases from J, with 8 bases between. The CDR3 totals 13 residues. CDR3 in DNA: TGCGCCAGCAGCTCCCGATTCAACACTGAAGCTTTCTTT. It yields the protein CASSSRFNTEAFF.